This TCR beta chain was profiled in a study of CD8+ T cells in alopecia areata (dated by TCRdb to 2017 to 2018). About the investigation overall: Treated patients were enrolled in an open-label pilot trial of oral tofacitinib at 5 to 10 mg twice daily for moderate-to-severe alopecia areata. Patients on tofacitinib were biopsied at baseline and after 4 and 24 weeks of treatment, and several of the patients also had a later scalp biopsy. Scalp tissue and sorted CD4+ and CD8+ peripheral blood T cells from patchy and totalis/universalis alopecia areata patients and from healthy controls were covered by human TCRbeta sequencing. Clonality in the scalp was compared among normal scalp (n=4), patchy alopecia areata scalp (n=8), and alopecia totalis/universalis scalp (n=8). Disease severity in treated patients was measured with the SALT score, which quantifies the percentage of affected scalp surface area. To study T cell clonal expansion in alopecia areata, the researchers applied high-throughput TCRbeta sequencing to both the C3H/HeJ mouse model and human patients. RNA was obtained with the PAXgene miRNA kit for fixed scalp, the miRNeasy kit for PBMCs, and the RNeasy kit for mouse skin. Tofacitinib was given for 6 to 18 months, followed by 6 months of follow-up off drug to assess delayed response and recurrence. immunoSEQ multiplex PCR using 35 Vbeta forward primers and 13 Jbeta reverse primers was used to amplify TCRbeta CDR3 regions.

Library preparation employed the immunoSEQ multiplex PCR assay. To provide template for TCR sequencing, every sample had RNA extracted and reverse transcribed into cDNA. First-strand cDNA was synthesized with SuperScript III using a 2:1 mix of oligo-dT and random hexamers. Amplification bias was assessed with a synthetic immune receptor repertoire, and residual bias was removed computationally. On the study's bioinformatics: Raw reads were preprocessed to remove errors, and CDR3 was defined according to IMGT conventions as the region from the conserved cysteine to phenylalanine. To get clonality, Shannon entropy was normalized by log2 of the number of productive unique TCRs and the result was subtracted from 1. CD4 or CD8 identity of scalp clones was inferred by cross-referencing scalp TCRbeta sequences with sorted blood CD4 and CD8 repertoires. This is the immuneACCESS table as TCRdb keeps it, with only in-frame sequences that have V and J called. A part of the clones is gone; compared with another copy, unresolved V genes explain less than half, and the rest is unexplained. That table gives V, J and clone size, and the DNA gave D and trimming. The table for this sample lists about 280,000 clones; roughly 60% of them were counted only once. The biggest ten clones account for over 1.5% of the sample.

The meaning of the sample's time point label: roughly 24 weeks on oral tofacitinib. The treatment or condition label, as the study defines it: oral pan-JAK inhibitor, 5-10 mg twice daily. Lesional scalp punch biopsies and peripheral blood were collected from alopecia areata patients. PBMCs were isolated by density centrifugation and stained for CD3, CD4 and CD8, after which CD4+ and CD8+ T cells were sorted on a FACSAria. As for this clone: This clone's antigen is unknown. Nothing much larger sits one base from this clone, and base qualities are not available.

Summary of the overall study and its limitations: Shared TCR sequences between patients were less evident than in mice, which may be partly attributable to HLA diversity in the patient population. Higher clonality and more expanded CD8+ clones were observed in lesional scalp than in normal scalp, particularly in alopecia totalis/universalis, a finding suggestive of antigenic drive. Because the treated cohort was small and had just a single nonresponder, larger studies are needed to establish links between baseline CD8+ expansion and response. Unlike mouse skin, which is dominated by gammadelta T cells, normal human skin has resident alphabeta T cells that are also sequenced, and this complicates analysis of the scalp TCR repertoire. Scalp clonality and the number of expanded CD8+ clones among the top 100 scalp clones were significantly decreased by tofacitinib. Many expanded lesional clones persisted in scalp and blood during tofacitinib treatment, which may partly explain relapse after stopping treatment.

The germline V gene sets CDR1 to SGHTA and CDR2 to FQGNSA. The CDR3, from cysteine to phenylalanine, totals 17 residues. Only the CDR3 region is kept as DNA, spanning 51 bases read in frame from base 1. V is clipped by 5 bases and J by 0 bases, and the sequence between their germline boundaries is 17 bases long. This TCR came from a human donor with alopecia areata. The sample consisted of CD4+ T cells sorted from blood, taken at week 24, from a patient treated with tofacitinib. The chain is encoded by TRBV7-2 joined to TRBJ1-3; TRBD1 could be the D gene, as 6 bases match. DNA sequence: TGTGCCAGCAGCCCGCCGGAGGGGGTCCTCTCTGGAAACACCATATATTTT. This gives the protein CASSPPEGVLSGNTIYF. Beyond the CDR3, the reference TRBV7-2 and TRBJ1-3 genes provide the residues; the full variable domain reads: GAGVSQSPSNKVTEKGKDVELRCDPISGHTALYWYRQSLGQGLEFLIYFQGNSAPDKSGLPSDRFSAERTGGSVSTLTIQRTQQEDSAVYLCASSPPEGVLSGNTIYFGEGSWLTVV.